Listed here is a single T cell receptor (beta chain). V was pared by 0 bases and J by 9 bases, with 6 bases of the junction left unmatched. There are 15 residues in the CDR3. CDR1 and CDR2 from the germline V gene are MNHEY and SVGAGI. Peripheral blood came from all dose cohorts at three timepoints. Generated by immunoSEQ multiplex PCR, the TCRdb table keeps only in-frame clones and is missing some. The sample includes fewer than 85,000 clones, approximately 91% of them seen just once. This entry comes from a study of OX40 agonist ivuxolimab in advanced cancers. Looking at the study overall: One hepatocellular carcinoma and a couple of cutaneous melanoma patients partially responded.

The chain has TRBV6-5 and TRBJ2-1; 9 bases fit TRBD1. This TCR was sampled from an adult with an advanced solid tumor such as melanoma, head and neck, liver or kidney cancer. The sequencing here drew on CD4+ or CD8+ T cells sorted from blood, taken in a trial of the OX40 agonist ivuxolimab. The CDR3: CASSYSNRGRGEQFF. The DNA of the CDR3 is TGTGCCAGCAGTTACTCGAACAGGGGGCGAGGTGAGCAGTTCTTC.